This T cell receptor (beta chain) originates from a study of blood T cell repertoires in COVID-19. Study in general: Samples representing acute and convalescent COVID-19 were sourced from the United States, Italy and Spain. Sources were T cells, B-cell-depleted T cells, or PBMCs; the material itself was cDNA or gDNA.

In the source study's methods: For nucleated cells, counts were estimated from reference gene primer amplification. Using immunoSEQ multiplex PCR, the repertoire was profiled, and TCRdb retains in-frame clones only, with some absent. V, J and clone size are those of that table, while D and trimming were read from the DNA. In the table there are hundreds of thousands of clones, more than 70% of which are singletons. Germline CDR1 is SGHDT and CDR2 is YYEEEE. The ends were cut back, 4 bases at V and 0 bases at J, with 14 bases in the middle. The CDR3 spans 17 residues. The sequencing input was peripheral blood. The receptor's source is a woman in her thirties or forties who had recovered from COVID-19. The chain is built from TRBV5-6 and TRBJ1-6, with D hard to call. The CDR3 DNA sequence: TGTGCCAGCAGCCCGGTTCGGGTAAGCTCCTATAATTCACCCCTCCACTTT. It codes for CASSPVRVSSYNSPLHF. Based on the CDR3 plus reference TRBV5-6 and TRBJ1-6, the full variable domain is DAGVTQSPTHLIKTRGQQVTLRCSPKSGHDTVSWYQQALGQGPQFIFQYYEEEERQRGNFPDRFSGHQFPNYSSELNVNALLLGDSALYLCASSPVRVSSYNSPLHFGNGTRLTVT.